Presented here are 21 T cell receptor beta chains from one specimen sequenced in a study of blood T cell repertoires in COVID-19. TCRdb's copy holds only in-frame clones and misses some; the assay was immunoSEQ multiplex PCR. The sample includes 150,000 to 200,000 clones, 70% to 90% of them seen just once. The sequenced sample consisted of peripheral blood. Receptor source: a man in his fifties or sixties with active or convalescent COVID-19.

The rearrangement joins TRBV7-6 to TRBJ2-5; 10 bases agree with TRBD2. The germline gives CDR1 SGHVS, CDR2 FNYEAQ. The CDR3 loop spans 16 amino acids. J lost 1 base, V lost 4 bases, and 6 bases had no gene match. The CDR3 reads CASSWGAGGIQETQYF. The CDR3 DNA is TGTGCCAGCAGCTGGGGAGCGGGGGGGATCCAAGAGACCCAGTACTTC.

This chain uses TRBV3-1 (or the pseudogene TRBV3-2) with TRBJ2-3; TRBD1 might be the D (5 bases). This CDR3 has 14 residues. CDR1 is LGHDT, CDR2 YNNKEL, per germline (reference sequence). V shed 4 bases and J shed 2 bases, with 10 bases lying between them. This chain's CDR3 is CASSPFGATDTQYF. Written as DNA, the CDR3 is TGTGCCAGCAGCCCCTTTGGGGCCACAGATACGCAGTATTTT.

The V and J genes are TRBV29-1 and TRBJ1-2; D is undetermined. Per the germline V gene, CDR1 is SQVTM and CDR2 is ANQGSEA. The CDR3 totals 10 residues. V lost 2 bases, J lost 6 bases, and 4 bases lay in between. The CDR3 protein is CSVENNGYTF. The CDR3 DNA reads as TGCAGCGTTGAAAACAATGGCTACACCTTC.

With regard to this clone: Different DNA sequences within this sample yield the same CDR3. The V gene is TRBV5-1, the J gene TRBJ2-2, with TRBD1 as a possible D gene (6 bases). Per the germline V gene, CDR1 is SGHRS and CDR2 is YFSETQ. CDR3 length equals 14 residues. Trimming shortened V by 3 bases and J by 1 base, and 7 bases separated the two germline ends. In DNA, the CDR3 is TGCGCCAGCAGCTCGGGACAGAACACCGGGGAGCTGTTTTTT. Protein: CASSSGQNTGELFF.

The J gene is TRBJ2-1, the V gene TRBV7-9, with TRBD2 identical over 13 bases. Germline values: CDR1 SEHNR, CDR2 FQNEAQ (reference sequence). The CDR3 spans 20 residues. Unmatched junction bases numbered 13, after V lost 5 bases and J lost 0 bases. CDR3 protein: CASSRDRGLAGTSSYNEQFF. Here the CDR3 DNA reads TGTGCCAGCAGCCGGGACAGGGGACTAGCGGGAACAAGCTCCTACAATGAGCAGTTCTTC.

V and J are TRBV19 and TRBJ1-4, with TRBD1 matching over 9 bases. Germline V gene lookup returns CDR1 LNHDA and CDR2 SQIVND (reference sequence). The CDR3 consists of 16 residues. V lost 3 bases and J lost 7; bases outside the gene matches: 9. CDR3 region: CASSILVDRGGEKLFF. CDR3 in DNA: TGTGCCAGTAGTATCTTGGTGGACAGGGGAGGTGAAAAACTGTTTTTT.

The J gene is TRBJ2-5, the V gene TRBV4-1, with a tentative D call TRBD1 (5 bases). This CDR3 has 15 residues. CDR1 MGHRA and CDR2 YSYEKL come from the germline V gene. The V end lost 4 bases, the J end lost 2 bases, and 14 bases lay between the germline ends. Here the CDR3 reads CASSPKETAQETQYF. In nucleotides, the CDR3 is TGCGCCAGCAGCCCCAAAGAGACAGCTCAAGAGACCCAGTACTTC.

The chain carries TRBV6-5 and TRBJ1-1, with D tentatively TRBD1 (5 bases). V lost 2 bases and J 4 bases, leaving 8 bases between the germline ends. Per the germline V gene, CDR1 is MNHEY and CDR2 is SVGAGI. The CDR3 has 13 amino acids. The CDR3 sequence is CASSYQGSTEAFF. The CDR3 DNA reads as TGTGCCAGCAGTTACCAGGGAAGCACTGAAGCTTTCTTT.

The chain couples TRBV11-2 to TRBJ2-7; 7 bases match TRBD1. The CDR3 consists of 17 residues. After removal of 4 bases from V and 5 bases from J, the junction contained 17 bases not matched to a gene. Germline CDR1 reads SGHAT; CDR2 reads FQNNGV. CDR3 sequence reads: CASSYGTVEILSHEQYF. The CDR3 bases are TGTGCCAGCAGCTACGGGACAGTAGAAATATTATCCCACGAGCAGTACTTC.

This rearrangement joins TRBV19 to TRBJ1-1; tentatively, D is TRBD1 (5 bases). CDR1 is LNHDA and CDR2 is SQIVND in the germline V gene (reference sequence). V was pared by 5 bases and J by 6 bases, with 13 bases between. The CDR3 has 13 amino acids. This chain's CDR3 is CASSRGEVAEAFF. Here the CDR3 DNA reads TGTGCCAGTAGTCGGGGGGAAGTCGCTGAAGCTTTCTTT.

The chain carries TRBV7-3 and TRBJ1-2; D not resolved. This CDR3 contains 14 residues. Germline CDR1 is SGHTA and CDR2 is FQGTGA. V was shortened by 2 bases and J by 3 bases, with 10 bases between the two germline ends. The CDR3 protein is CASSLGTEDYGYTF. The CDR3 nucleotides are TGTGCCAGCAGCTTAGGTACAGAAGACTATGGCTACACCTTC.

This clone was detected only once. This chain uses TRBV3-1 (or the pseudogene TRBV3-2) with TRBJ1-5; 7 bases line up with TRBD1. Germline V gives CDR1 LGHDT, CDR2 YNNKEL (reference sequence). With 2 bases clipped from V and 4 bases from J, the junction kept 5 bases outside the gene matches. The CDR3 length is 15 residues. CDR3 sequence (DNA): TGTGCCAGCAGCCAAAGGGGGCAGGGGAATCAGCCCCAGCATTTT. Its protein is CASSQRGQGNQPQHF.

The rearrangement uses TRBV19 and TRBJ2-7; the D gene is possibly TRBD2 (6 bases). Trimming removed 4 bases from V and 4 bases from J, with 14 bases in between. Germline V gives CDR1 LNHDA, CDR2 SQIVND (reference sequence). The CDR3 has 14 residues. In DNA, the CDR3 is TGTGCCAGTAGTAATGGCGGGATATTTTACGAGCAGTACTTC. This translates into CASSNGGIFYEQYF.

V gene TRBV19 combines with J gene TRBJ1-2, with a tentative D call TRBD1 (6 bases). Looked up from germline, CDR1 is LNHDA and CDR2 is SQIVND (reference sequence). This CDR3 contains 14 residues. The ends were cut back, 3 bases at V and 2 bases at J, with 10 bases in the middle. The CDR3 loop is CASSIGRGNYGYTF. For the CDR3, the DNA is TGTGCCAGTAGTATCGGCAGGGGCAACTATGGCTACACCTTC.

The V gene is TRBV4-1, the J gene TRBJ2-4; the match to TRBD1 covers 7 bases. The CDR3 contains 17 residues. The ends lost 3 bases at V and 0 bases at J; junction bases unmatched: 8. Germline V gene data show CDR1 as MGHRA and CDR2 as YSYEKL. CDR3 region: CASSHFTGELAKNIQYF. The DNA of the CDR3 is TGCGCCAGCAGCCACTTCACAGGGGAACTAGCCAAAAACATTCAGTACTTC.

This clone was seen just once. This chain uses TRBV11-2 with TRBJ1-1, with D possibly being TRBD1 (5 bases). Between the trimmed V and J ends, which lost 4 bases and 1 base, there was a span of 16 bases. Looked up from germline, CDR1 is SGHAT and CDR2 is FQNNGV. This CDR3 is built from 16 residues. The CDR3, as DNA: TGTGCCAGCAGCTCCAATCGACAGTTTCCGAACACTGAAGCTTTCTTT. Its protein product is CASSSNRQFPNTEAFF. The variable domain in full, completed from reference TRBV11-2 and TRBJ1-1, reads EAGVAQSPRYKIIEKRQSVAFWCNPISGHATLYWYQQILGQGPKLLIQFQNNGVVDDSQLPKDRFSAERLKGVDSTLKIQPAKLEDSAVYLCASSSNRQFPNTEAFFGQGTRLTVV.

The chain is built from TRBV4-1 and TRBJ2-7; 8 positions agree with TRBD1. CDR3 length: 19 residues. Losses at the gene ends were 4 bases for V and 0 bases for J; bases not matched to a gene: 17. The germline V gene encodes CDR1 MGHRA and CDR2 YSYEKL. Here the CDR3 reads CASSPWGDRTFFDSYEQYF. The CDR3 nucleotides read TGCGCCAGCAGCCCCTGGGGGGACAGGACTTTTTTTGACTCCTACGAGCAGTACTTC.

This clone was found once. The chain employs TRBV11-2 and TRBJ2-2; 9 bases line up with TRBD1. Trimming took 0 bases from V and 5 from J; bases not matched to a gene: 7. Germline lookup yields CDR1 SGHAT and CDR2 FQNNGV. The CDR3 runs to 17 residues. The CDR3 region is CASSLDQTGGYTGELFF. CDR3 in DNA: TGTGCCAGCAGCTTAGATCAGACAGGGGGTTATACCGGGGAGCTGTTTTTT.

This rearrangement joins TRBV10-3 to TRBJ2-7; a possible D gene is TRBD2 (5 bases). CDR1 and CDR2 from the germline V gene are ENHRY and SYGVKD. V lost 3 bases and J 0 bases, leaving 12 bases between the germline ends. This CDR3 has 15 residues. This chain's CDR3 is CAISDPDFSSYEQYF. The CDR3 DNA reads TGTGCCATCAGTGATCCGGACTTCAGCTCCTACGAGCAGTACTTC.

The chain employs TRBV25-1 and TRBJ2-5; D is unresolved. From germline, CDR1 is MGHDK and CDR2 SYGVNS. The V end lost 3 bases, the J end lost 5 bases, and 10 bases lay between the germline ends. The length of the CDR3 is 13 residues. In DNA form, the CDR3 reads TGTGCCAGCAGTGATAACCACGCGGAGACCCAGTACTTC. Amino acid sequence: CASSDNHAETQYF. Together with reference TRBV25-1 and TRBJ2-5, the CDR3 gives the full variable domain: EADIYQTPRYLVIGTGKKITLECSQTMGHDKMYWYQQDPGMELHLIHYSYGVNSTEKGDLSSESTVSRIRTEHFPLTLESARPSHTSQYLCASSDNHAETQYFGPGTRLLVL.

V gene TRBV27 combines with J gene TRBJ2-2; 9 bases align to TRBD1. The trim removed 7 bases at V and 7 bases at J, leaving 16 bases unmatched. The CDR3 is made up of 17 amino acids. Germline CDR1 reads MNHEY; CDR2 reads SMNVEV (reference sequence). In DNA, the CDR3 is TGTGCCAGCAAACAAACAGGGGGCGCGGCCAGTCGCGGGGAGCTGTTTTTT. Translation gives CASKQTGGAASRGELFF.